The 29 T cell receptor beta chains reported below all come from one sample, sequenced in a study of T cell responses to AZD1222 COVID-19 vaccine. Method: immunoSEQ multiplex PCR; TCRdb's copy keeps in-frame clones and lacks some. The data contain some 91,000 clones, about nine tenths of them singletons. This sample comprised peripheral blood, obtained on day 0 of AZD1222 vaccination. Source of these receptors: an adult in good health.

CDR3 residues: CASSLARNTIYF. For the CDR3, the DNA is TGTGCCAGCAGCTTGGCAAGAAACACCATATATTTT. The chain is built from TRBV5-6 and TRBJ1-3; D is uncertain. CDR1 is SGHDT, CDR2 YYEEEE, per germline. CDR3 length: 12 residues. Trimming stripped 0 bases from V and 5 bases from J, with 3 bases between.

The chain recombines TRBV7-2 with TRBJ2-7; 12 bases fit TRBD2. CDR1 is SGHTA and CDR2 is FQGNSA in the germline V gene. This CDR3 is 15 amino acids long. V shed 4 bases, J shed 1 base, and the junction held 2 bases outside the gene matches. The CDR3 DNA is TGTGCCAGCAGCTCACTAGCGGGGGGTTCCTACGAGCAGTACTTC. It encodes CASSSLAGGSYEQYF.

The rearrangement uses TRBV2 and TRBJ1-1, with 9 bases matching TRBD1. CDR3 length: 14 amino acids. Germline-derived CDR1 and CDR2 are SNHLY and FYNNEI. The ends lost 10 bases at V and 7 bases at J; junction bases unmatched: 13. The CDR3 protein is CANWTGTGYFEAFF. The CDR3 coding sequence is TGTGCCAACTGGACCGGGACAGGGTATTTTGAAGCTTTCTTT.

The chain is built from TRBV4-3 and TRBJ1-6; no clear D gene. Germline lookup yields CDR1 LGHNA and CDR2 YSLEER. V lost 0 bases and J 0 bases, leaving 12 bases between the germline ends. CDR3 length: 18 residues. The CDR3 reads CASSQEPGGSSYNSPLHF. The DNA for the CDR3 is TGCGCCAGCAGCCAAGAGCCCGGCGGAAGCTCCTATAATTCACCCCTCCACTTT.

This clone was counted a single time. V usage is TRBV27 and J usage is TRBJ2-7; D gene unclear. Trimming pared 4 bases from V and 0 bases from J, leaving 10 bases between. The CDR3 loop spans 14 amino acids. The germline V gene has CDR1 MNHEY and CDR2 SMNVEV (reference sequence). CDR3: CASSWHASSYEQYF. In DNA form, the CDR3 reads TGTGCCAGCAGTTGGCACGCCAGCTCCTACGAGCAGTACTTC.

The chain has TRBV10-3 and TRBJ2-7; D uncertain. V was trimmed by 0 bases and J by 3 bases, leaving 6 bases between them. This CDR3 has 13 amino acids. Germline CDR1 ENHRY, CDR2 SYGVKD. DNA for the CDR3: TGTGCCATCAGTGAGTCGATGCTCTACGAGCAGTACTTC. Protein: CAISESMLYEQYF.

The rearrangement links TRBV3-1 (or the pseudogene TRBV3-2) to TRBJ2-7, with TRBD2 as a possible D gene (5 bases). Germline CDR1 reads LGHDT; CDR2 reads YNNKEL (reference sequence). This CDR3 has 14 amino acids. V lost 1 base and J lost 4, with 11 bases in between. CDR3: CASSQAGSAYEQYF. CDR3 sequence (DNA): TGTGCCAGCAGCCAAGCGGGGTCCGCGTACGAGCAGTACTTC.

The chain is built from TRBV4-3 and TRBJ2-3; TRBD2 matches at 8 bases. Trimming removed 4 bases from V and 2 bases from J; junction bases left unmatched: 14. Germline V gene lookup returns CDR1 LGHNA and CDR2 YSLEER. The CDR3 is 18 residues long. The CDR3 loop reads CASSLDAVGGGPTDTQYF. CDR3 sequence (DNA): TGCGCCAGCAGCCTAGATGCCGTGGGCGGGGGGCCCACAGATACGCAGTATTTT.

This chain links TRBV5-4 with TRBJ2-6; no clear D. V was pared by 4 bases and J by 4 bases, with 15 bases between. In germline, CDR1 is SGHNT, CDR2 YYREEE (reference sequence). This CDR3 contains 16 residues. In DNA, the CDR3 is TGTGCCAGCAGCACCGGGCAAAAACGAGGGGCCAACGTCCTGACTTTC. Translation: CASSTGQKRGANVLTF.

The chain is built from TRBV3-1 (or the pseudogene TRBV3-2) and TRBJ2-1; D may be TRBD1 (6 bases). This CDR3 has 15 residues. Trimming shortened V by 1 base and J by 7 bases, and 14 bases separated the two germline ends. Germline assignment: CDR1 LGHDT and CDR2 YNNKEL (reference sequence). CDR3 sequence: CASSQGLQGRNEQFF. The CDR3 nucleotides are TGTGCCAGCAGCCAAGGTTTACAGGGAAGGAATGAGCAGTTCTTC.

The chain couples TRBV4-2 to TRBJ2-1, with TRBD2 matching 9 bases. Germline CDR1 and CDR2: LGHNA and YNFKEQ. This CDR3 has 17 amino acids. V gave up 0 bases and J gave up 2 bases; unmatched junction bases: 5. CDR3: CASSQDMLAGTYNEQFF. The CDR3 DNA sequence: TGTGCCAGCAGCCAAGATATGCTAGCGGGGACCTACAATGAGCAGTTCTTC.

The chain joins TRBV5-1 to TRBJ1-1; maybe TRBD1 (5 bases). The germline V gene has CDR1 SGHRS and CDR2 YFSETQ. The CDR3 extends over 15 amino acids. Trimming stripped 3 bases from V and 5 bases from J, with 17 bases between. This chain's CDR3 is CASSWDPNLGTEAFF. The CDR3 DNA reads TGCGCCAGCAGCTGGGACCCGAATTTAGGGACTGAAGCTTTCTTT.

The V call is TRBV7-3, the J call TRBJ2-7, with 10 positions matching TRBD2. CDR3 size: 15 residues. Germline CDR1 reads SGHTA; CDR2 reads FQGTGA. V shed 3 bases, J shed 2 bases, and the junction held 4 bases outside the gene matches. This CDR3 reads CASSLTSGSTYEQYF. DNA of the CDR3: TGTGCCAGCAGCTTGACTAGCGGGTCCACCTACGAGCAGTACTTC. The full variable domain, rest sourced from reference TRBV7-3 and TRBJ2-7, is GAGVSQTPSNKVTEKGKYVELRCDPISGHTALYWYRQSLGQGPEFLIYFQGTGAADDSGLPNDRFFAVRPEGSVSTLKIQRTERGDSAVYLCASSLTSGSTYEQYFGPGTRLTVT.

The chain carries TRBV19 and TRBJ2-7; 8 positions agree with TRBD1. The CDR3 is 15 amino acids. Germline V gives CDR1 LNHDA, CDR2 SQIVND (reference sequence). The junction had 6 bases not matched to a gene; V was cut back by 3 bases and J by 2 bases. DNA for the CDR3: TGTGCCAGTAGTATTGCCGGGACAGGAACCTACGAGCAGTACTTC. It encodes CASSIAGTGTYEQYF.

This chain uses TRBV19 with TRBJ1-5; the D is unclear. Germline V gene data show CDR1 as LNHDA and CDR2 as SQIVND (reference sequence). CDR3 size: 14 residues. V gave up 6 bases and J gave up 0 bases, with 9 bases separating them. CDR3 sequence: CASRSRYSNQPQHF. The CDR3 DNA reads TGTGCCAGTAGAAGTAGATATAGCAATCAGCCCCAGCATTTT. The full variable domain, its missing parts supplied by reference TRBV19 and TRBJ1-5, is DGGITQSPKYLFRKEGQNVTLSCEQNLNHDAMYWYRQDPGQGLRLIYYSQIVNDFQKGDIAEGYSVSREKKESFPLTVTSAQKNPTAFYLCASRSRYSNQPQHFGDGTRLSIL.

This clone was recorded once. CDR3 nucleotide sequence: TGTGCCAGCAGCTCGGCCCGACTTGCCTACGAGCAGTACTTC. Protein sequence: CASSSARLAYEQYF. The gene calls are TRBV13 and TRBJ2-7; D not resolved. Trimming cost V 4 bases and J 2 bases, with 12 bases left between them. Germline-derived CDR1 and CDR2 are PRHDT and FYEKMQ (reference sequence). CDR3 size: 14 residues.

V is TRBV3-1 (or the pseudogene TRBV3-2) and J is TRBJ1-1; maybe TRBD1 (6 bases). Trimming pared 4 bases from V and 6 bases from J, leaving 12 bases between. The CDR3 is 13 amino acids. Germline values: CDR1 LGHDT, CDR2 YNNKEL (reference sequence). CDR3 bases: TGTGCCAGCAGCCTCGGACAGCTACCTGAAGCTTTCTTT. Its translation: CASSLGQLPEAFF.

The J gene is TRBJ2-3, the V gene TRBV21-1. TRBV21-1 is termed a pseudogene. CDR3 size: 13 residues. Here the CDR3 DNA reads TGTGCCAGCAGCATTTCCGCCGGCACAACGCAGTATTTT. This sequence encodes CASSISAGTTQYF.

This chain uses TRBV12-3 or TRBV12-4 with TRBJ1-5; D call uncertain. CDR3 length equals 13 residues. Trimming removed 6 bases from V and 0 bases from J, with 6 bases in between. CDR3 bases: TGTGCCAGCAGCCAGGATAGCAATCAGCCCCAGCATTTT. Its protein is CASSQDSNQPQHF.

This clone turned up a few times. The rearrangement uses TRBV11-2 and TRBJ1-6, with a possible D match to TRBD1 (6 bases). Trimming took 5 bases from V and 12 from J, leaving 17 bases between them. CDR3 length equals 14 residues. Germline loops: CDR1 SGHAT, CDR2 FQNNGV. The CDR3 here is CASSPGTRFRPLHF. CDR3 sequence (DNA): TGTGCCAGCAGCCCCGGGACACGGTTTAGACCCCTCCACTTT.

The chain employs TRBV12-2 and TRBJ2-4. TRBV12-2 is reported as a pseudogene. The CDR3 is 12 residues long. The CDR3 DNA sequence: TGTGCAATAGGCCTAGCCAAAAACATTCAGTACTTC. Its protein product is CAIGLAKNIQYF.

This clone has a single count. The V and J genes are TRBV5-1 and TRBJ2-3; 7 bases are a match to TRBD2. CDR3 length: 12 residues. V lost 5 bases and J lost 4; bases outside the gene matches: 1. Looked up from germline, CDR1 is SGHRS and CDR2 is YFSETQ. The CDR3 sequence is CASSRGADTQYF. The DNA for the CDR3 is TGCGCCAGCAGTCGGGGGGCAGATACGCAGTATTTT.

The chain employs TRBV28 and TRBJ1-4; 7 nucleotides align to TRBD1. Trimming cost V 5 bases and J 6 bases; bases outside gene matches: 6. Germline-derived CDR1 and CDR2 are MDHEN and SYDVKM. The CDR3 runs to 14 residues. As DNA, the CDR3 is TGTGCCAGCAGTGACAGGGAAATGGATGAAAAACTGTTTTTT. Amino acids: CASSDREMDEKLFF.

V and J are TRBV6-2 or TRBV6-3 and TRBJ2-3, with D tentatively TRBD2 (7 bases). This CDR3 has 15 residues. Per germline, CDR1 MNHEY and CDR2 SVGEGT. With 5 bases removed from V and 2 bases from J, the gap between germline ends came to 14 bases. DNA for the CDR3: TGTGCCAGCAGTACCTCGGGGGGCCACACAGATACGCAGTATTTT. Amino acid sequence: CASSTSGGHTDTQYF.

This chain uses TRBV5-5 with TRBJ1-1; possible D gene TRBD1, 6 bases. Germline assignment: CDR1 SGHKS and CDR2 YYEKEE (reference sequence). The CDR3 runs to 14 residues. V dropped 2 bases and J dropped 8 bases, with 16 bases sitting between them. CDR3 nucleotides: TGTGCCAGCAGCTTCGGGACAAGCCGGGTCGAAGCTTTCTTT. Translated, it gives CASSFGTSRVEAFF.

CDR3 region: CASSLAEQGYEQYF. The CDR3 DNA sequence: TGTGCCAGCAGCTTGGCAGAACAGGGCTACGAGCAGTACTTC. The chain employs TRBV5-5 and TRBJ2-7; D may be TRBD1 (6 bases). Germline values: CDR1 SGHKS, CDR2 YYEKEE (reference sequence). Trimming cost V 0 bases and J 3 bases, with 10 bases left between them. This CDR3 spans 14 amino acids. Full variable domain (remainder filled in from reference TRBV5-5 and TRBJ2-7): DAGVTQSPTHLIKTRGQQVTLRCSPISGHKSVSWYQQVLGQGPQFIFQYYEKEERGRGNFPDRFSARQFPNYSSELNVNALLLGDSALYLCASSLAEQGYEQYFGPGTRLTVT.

This clone came up a few times. J is TRBJ2-1 and V is TRBV7-3, with TRBD2 matching 13 bases. V trimming: 5 bases; J trimming: 9 bases; junction bases outside the gene matches: 10. The CDR3 consists of 16 residues. CDR1 and CDR2 (germline): SGHTA, FQGTGA. In DNA form, the CDR3 reads TGTGCCAGCAGCCCTCACGGACTAGCGGGAGCGCGTGAGCAGTTCTTC. As protein: CASSPHGLAGAREQFF.

The CDR3 is CASRGTGEYNEQFF. The DNA of the CDR3 is TGTGCCAGCAGGGGGACAGGGGAGTACAATGAGCAGTTCTTC. The genes are TRBV2 and TRBJ2-1; TRBD1 agrees at 10 bases. The germline V gene encodes CDR1 SNHLY and CDR2 FYNNEI. The CDR3 spans 14 residues. The V gene end was trimmed by 6 bases and the J gene end by 4 bases; junction bases not matched to a gene: 3.

The chain has TRBV10-3 and TRBJ2-2; tentatively, D is TRBD1 (6 bases). Germline CDR1 reads ENHRY; CDR2 reads SYGVKD. Trimming removed 4 bases from V and 1 base from J, with 16 bases in between. The CDR3 is 17 amino acids. The CDR3 reads CAISAKGHGLNTGELFF. The CDR3 region has the DNA TGTGCCATCAGTGCCAAGGGACACGGCCTGAACACCGGGGAGCTGTTTTTT.